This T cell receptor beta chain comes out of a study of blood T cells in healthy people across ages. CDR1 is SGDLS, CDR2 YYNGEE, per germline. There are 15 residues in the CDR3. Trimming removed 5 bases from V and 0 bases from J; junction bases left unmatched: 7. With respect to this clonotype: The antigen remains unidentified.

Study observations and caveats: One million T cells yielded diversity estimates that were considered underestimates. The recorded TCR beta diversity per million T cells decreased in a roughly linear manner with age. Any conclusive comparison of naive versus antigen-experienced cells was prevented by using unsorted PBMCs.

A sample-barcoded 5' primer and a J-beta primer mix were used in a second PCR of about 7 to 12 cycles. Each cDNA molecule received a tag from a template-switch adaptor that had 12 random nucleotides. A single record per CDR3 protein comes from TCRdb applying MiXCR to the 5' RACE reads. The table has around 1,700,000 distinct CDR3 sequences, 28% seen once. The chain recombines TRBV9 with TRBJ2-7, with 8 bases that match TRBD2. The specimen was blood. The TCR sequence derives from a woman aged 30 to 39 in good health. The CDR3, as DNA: TGTGCCAGCAGTGAGGGCGGGGGGAACTCCTACGAGCAGTACTTC. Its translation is CASSEGGGNSYEQYF. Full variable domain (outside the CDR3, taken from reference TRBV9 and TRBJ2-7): DSGVTQTPKHLITATGQRVTLRCSPRSGDLSVYWYQQSLDQGLQFLIQYYNGEERAKGNILERFSAQQFPDLHSELNLSSLELGDSALYFCASSEGGGNSYEQYFGPGTRLTVT.